Listed below are T cell receptor beta chains from one sample, sequenced in a study of T cell changes during pregnancy in multiple sclerosis. Measured with immunoSEQ multiplex PCR; TCRdb has only the in-frame clones, and not every one. Of tens of thousands of clones listed, approximately 94% are singletons. Sequenced material: peripheral blood, taken in the second trimester of pregnancy. The receptors were gathered from a female donor in good health, enrolled as a control in a pregnancy study. CDR3s include the opening cysteine and the closing phenylalanine or tryptophan. Fields, in order: V gene, D gene, clone size, J gene, CDR3 protein, CDR3 DNA. A D gene is named only where the DNA matches it firmly. Clone size is not always given. Where it is, it says once, few, many or a class for expanded clones.

v_gene: TRBV6-6; d_gene: TRBD1; abundance: -; j_gene: TRBJ1-2; CDR3aa: CASSYSTGWNYGYTF; CDR3nt: TGTGCCAGCAGTTACTCGACAGGGTGGAACTATGGCTACACCTTC
v_gene: TRBV9; d_gene: -; abundance: -; j_gene: TRBJ2-3; CDR3aa: CASSPPQGLITDTQYF; CDR3nt: TGTGCCAGCAGCCCTCCGCAGGGCCTGATCACAGATACGCAGTATTTT
v_gene: TRBV5-6; d_gene: TRBD1; abundance: once; j_gene: TRBJ2-1; CDR3aa: CASSSRDRVYNEQFF; CDR3nt: TGTGCCAGCAGCTCCCGGGACAGGGTTTACAATGAGCAGTTCTTC
v_gene: TRBV7-6; d_gene: -; abundance: -; j_gene: TRBJ1-1; CDR3aa: CASSLYRETEAFF; CDR3nt: TGTGCCAGCAGCTTATACAGGGAAACCGAAGCTTTCTTT
v_gene: TRBV19; d_gene: TRBD2; abundance: once; j_gene: TRBJ2-4; CDR3aa: CASSVALAGENIQYF; CDR3nt: TGTGCCAGTAGTGTAGCCCTAGCGGGGGAAAACATTCAGTACTTC
v_gene: TRBV9; d_gene: TRBD1; abundance: -; j_gene: TRBJ2-5; CDR3aa: CASSAGQLEGETQYF; CDR3nt: TGTGCCAGCAGCGCGGGACAGCTAGAGGGAGAGACCCAGTACTTC
v_gene: TRBV15; d_gene: -; abundance: -; j_gene: TRBJ2-5; CDR3aa: CATSRAWGGPKETQYF; CDR3nt: TGTGCCACCAGCAGAGCCTGGGGGGGGCCGAAAGAGACCCAGTACTTC
v_gene: TRBV7-2; d_gene: -; abundance: -; j_gene: TRBJ2-7; CDR3aa: CASSLLPGPVTYEQYF; CDR3nt: TGTGCCAGCAGCTTATTACCGGGTCCAGTAACCTACGAGCAGTACTTC
v_gene: TRBV18; d_gene: -; abundance: -; j_gene: TRBJ1-5; CDR3aa: CASSPPEGRDNQPQHF; CDR3nt: TGTGCCAGCTCACCACCGGAGGGTCGGGACAATCAGCCCCAGCATTTT
v_gene: TRBV27; d_gene: -; abundance: -; j_gene: TRBJ1-2; CDR3aa: CASSKKIQEWVYGYTF; CDR3nt: TGTGCCAGCAGTAAAAAAATACAGGAGTGGGTTTATGGCTACACCTTC
v_gene: TRBV29-1; d_gene: TRBD2; abundance: -; j_gene: TRBJ2-1; CDR3aa: CSVSTGTSGAEQFF; CDR3nt: TGCAGCGTTTCTACCGGGACTAGCGGGGCTGAGCAGTTCTTC
v_gene: TRBV29-1; d_gene: -; abundance: once; j_gene: TRBJ2-3; CDR3aa: CSVEGRTSTDTQYF; CDR3nt: TGCAGCGTTGAAGGGCGGACTAGCACAGATACGCAGTATTTT
v_gene: TRBV4-1; d_gene: -; abundance: -; j_gene: TRBJ1-1; CDR3aa: CASSSRGGVYMNTEAFF; CDR3nt: TGCGCCAGCAGCTCCAGAGGTGGCGTATACATGAACACTGAAGCTTTCTTT
v_gene: TRBV11-2; d_gene: TRBD1; abundance: few; j_gene: TRBJ1-2; CDR3aa: CASNTGTGKDGYTF; CDR3nt: TGTGCCAGTAATACCGGGACAGGGAAGGATGGCTACACCTTC
v_gene: TRBV6-6; d_gene: TRBD1; abundance: -; j_gene: TRBJ1-1; CDR3aa: CASSYSTGSTEAFF; CDR3nt: TGTGCCAGCAGTTACTCGACAGGGAGCACTGAAGCTTTCTTT
v_gene: TRBV10-3; d_gene: -; abundance: once; j_gene: TRBJ2-7; CDR3aa: CAISEGQMSYEQYF; CDR3nt: TGTGCCATCAGTGAGGGCCAGATGTCCTACGAGCAGTACTTC
v_gene: TRBV7-2; d_gene: TRBD1; abundance: -; j_gene: TRBJ1-1; CDR3aa: CASSLPLQGALRTEAFF; CDR3nt: TGTGCCAGCAGCTTACCCTTACAGGGGGCCTTGAGAACTGAAGCTTTCTTT
v_gene: TRBV7-2; d_gene: TRBD1; abundance: -; j_gene: TRBJ2-7; CDR3aa: CASSPLTGGNYEQYF; CDR3nt: TGTGCCAGCAGCCCGCTGACAGGGGGCAACTACGAGCAGTACTTC
v_gene: TRBV2; d_gene: -; abundance: -; j_gene: TRBJ2-5; CDR3aa: CASKDDRRIETQYF; CDR3nt: TGTGCCAGCAAAGACGACAGGCGTATAGAGACCCAGTACTTC
v_gene: TRBV4-1; d_gene: TRBD1; abundance: -; j_gene: TRBJ2-7; CDR3aa: CASSPDRGVSYEQYF; CDR3nt: TGCGCCAGCAGCCCTGACAGGGGAGTCTCCTACGAGCAGTACTTC
v_gene: TRBV2; d_gene: TRBD1; abundance: -; j_gene: TRBJ1-4; CDR3aa: CASSIGTASTNEKLFF; CDR3nt: TGTGCCAGCAGTATAGGGACAGCCAGCACTAATGAAAAACTGTTTTTT
v_gene: TRBV7-3; d_gene: -; abundance: -; j_gene: TRBJ2-7; CDR3aa: CASSLTRFGGDSPYEQYF; CDR3nt: TGTGCCAGCAGCTTAACAAGGTTCGGCGGGGACAGCCCCTACGAGCAGTACTTC
v_gene: TRBV18; d_gene: TRBD1; abundance: -; j_gene: TRBJ2-2; CDR3aa: CASSPPAGQGFTGELFF; CDR3nt: TGTGCCAGCTCACCACCGGCGGGACAGGGGTTCACCGGGGAGCTGTTTTTT
v_gene: TRBV5-6; d_gene: -; abundance: once; j_gene: TRBJ1-1; CDR3aa: CASSREGGGMEAFF; CDR3nt: TGTGCCAGCAGTCGGGAAGGGGGGGGCATGGAAGCTTTCTTT
v_gene: TRBV10-1; d_gene: TRBD1; abundance: -; j_gene: TRBJ2-7; CDR3aa: CASSERQGGYEQYF; CDR3nt: TGCGCCAGCAGTGAGAGACAGGGGGGCTACGAGCAGTACTTC
v_gene: TRBV2; d_gene: TRBD1; abundance: -; j_gene: TRBJ1-2; CDR3aa: CASSPWATGGGGYTF; CDR3nt: TGTGCCAGCAGTCCTTGGGCGACAGGGGGCGGCGGCTACACCTTC
v_gene: TRBV7-9; d_gene: -; abundance: once; j_gene: TRBJ1-6; CDR3aa: CASSLSNSPLHF; CDR3nt: TGTGCCAGCAGCTTGAGTAATTCACCCCTCCACTTT
v_gene: TRBV2; d_gene: -; abundance: -; j_gene: TRBJ1-5; CDR3aa: CASSDRAISNQPQHF; CDR3nt: TGTGCCAGCAGTGACAGGGCTATAAGCAATCAGCCCCAGCATTTT
v_gene: TRBV5-1; d_gene: TRBD1; abundance: -; j_gene: TRBJ2-7; CDR3aa: CASSYGTGINEQYF; CDR3nt: TGCGCCAGCAGCTACGGGACAGGGATCAACGAGCAGTACTTC